Listed below are T cell receptor beta chains from one sample, sequenced in a study of blood T cell repertoires in COVID-19. The protocol was immunoSEQ multiplex PCR, while the TCRdb copy is restricted to in-frame clones and leaves out a portion. Among 200,000 to 300,000 clones listed, less than 90% were seen once. Sample: peripheral blood. The receptor set was obtained from a man in his sixties who had recovered from COVID-19. Each CDR3 is given without its conserved first and last residue. The order of the fields is CDR3 length, V gene, J gene, CDR3 protein.

CDR3 length: 16
V gene: TRBV5-1
J gene: TRBJ1-3
CDR3 protein: ASSLATTGSWAGNTIY

CDR3 length: 13
V gene: TRBV6-2/TRBV6-3
J gene: TRBJ2-5
CDR3 protein: ASSETSGGQETQY

CDR3 length: 12
V gene: TRBV5-1
J gene: TRBJ2-7
CDR3 protein: ASSPDRGGYEQY

CDR3 length: 12
V gene: TRBV6-6
J gene: TRBJ1-1
CDR3 protein: ASSFGTGLAEAF

CDR3 length: 11
V gene: TRBV5-1
J gene: TRBJ2-7
CDR3 protein: ASSGTVLYEQY

CDR3 length: 14
V gene: TRBV6-5
J gene: TRBJ1-3
CDR3 protein: ASSYTQVHSGNTIY

CDR3 length: 12
V gene: TRBV2
J gene: TRBJ1-4
CDR3 protein: AGALGTTNEKLF

CDR3 length: 14
V gene: TRBV6-5
J gene: TRBJ2-2
CDR3 protein: ASSYYGTARTGELF

CDR3 length: 11
V gene: TRBV12-3/TRBV12-4
J gene: TRBJ2-2
CDR3 protein: ASSLSETGELF

CDR3 length: 13
V gene: TRBV6-5
J gene: TRBJ1-1
CDR3 protein: ASRRDRGQQGEAF

CDR3 length: 13
V gene: TRBV12-5
J gene: TRBJ1-4
CDR3 protein: ASGLGGTGSEKLF

CDR3 length: 12
V gene: TRBV5-1
J gene: TRBJ1-2
CDR3 protein: ASSLAIQGSGYT

CDR3 length: 14
V gene: TRBV7-2
J gene: TRBJ1-1
CDR3 protein: ASSPRGTTGGTEAF

CDR3 length: 13
V gene: TRBV4-2
J gene: TRBJ1-5
CDR3 protein: ASSQDDRSNQPQH

CDR3 length: 14
V gene: TRBV6-5
J gene: TRBJ1-2
CDR3 protein: ASSYSRAGGNYGYT

CDR3 length: 14
V gene: TRBV11-3
J gene: TRBJ2-1
CDR3 protein: ASSLELAGPSSEQF

CDR3 length: 12
V gene: TRBV10-3
J gene: TRBJ2-1
CDR3 protein: AVNPGTTYNEQF

CDR3 length: 10
V gene: TRBV18
J gene: TRBJ2-1
CDR3 protein: ASSHGTQDRF

CDR3 length: 13
V gene: TRBV5-1
J gene: TRBJ1-2
CDR3 protein: ASSPGQGPNYGYT

CDR3 length: 13
V gene: TRBV18
J gene: TRBJ2-7
CDR3 protein: ASSPPEGVYSEQY

CDR3 length: 10
V gene: TRBV7-9
J gene: TRBJ2-4
CDR3 protein: ASSLQENIQY

CDR3 length: 12
V gene: TRBV6-5
J gene: TRBJ2-4
CDR3 protein: ASRISTGENIQY

CDR3 length: 10
V gene: TRBV12-3/TRBV12-4
J gene: TRBJ1-2
CDR3 protein: ASSFFPYGYT

CDR3 length: 12
V gene: TRBV27
J gene: TRBJ1-2
CDR3 protein: ASSLRGQGYGYT

CDR3 length: 15
V gene: TRBV5-6
J gene: TRBJ1-4
CDR3 protein: ASSSPGQGEYNEKLF

CDR3 length: 12
V gene: TRBV5-1
J gene: TRBJ1-5
CDR3 protein: ASSLSGSDQPQH

CDR3 length: 12
V gene: TRBV27
J gene: TRBJ2-7
CDR3 protein: ASSLRLAGYEQY

CDR3 length: 13
V gene: TRBV7-8
J gene: TRBJ2-1
CDR3 protein: ASNEGAGGLYEQF

CDR3 length: 14
V gene: TRBV19
J gene: TRBJ2-2
CDR3 protein: ASSNPGAPNTGELF

CDR3 length: 9
V gene: TRBV5-6
J gene: TRBJ1-2
CDR3 protein: ASSGGRDYT

CDR3 length: 13
V gene: TRBV4-1
J gene: TRBJ2-1
CDR3 protein: ASSHTSGAYNEQF

CDR3 length: 15
V gene: TRBV15
J gene: TRBJ2-3
CDR3 protein: ATSRVPRDTSTDTQY

CDR3 length: 15
V gene: TRBV2
J gene: TRBJ2-6
CDR3 protein: ASSDEDRLSGANVLT

CDR3 length: 13
V gene: TRBV7-2
J gene: TRBJ1-6
CDR3 protein: ASSSRTGGNSPLH

CDR3 length: 15
V gene: TRBV5-1
J gene: TRBJ2-5
CDR3 protein: ASALLTRGQGGETQY

CDR3 length: 14
V gene: TRBV13
J gene: TRBJ2-1
CDR3 protein: ASSLRRGGPDNEQF

CDR3 length: 13
V gene: TRBV5-6
J gene: TRBJ2-5
CDR3 protein: ASSSGRTGQETQY

CDR3 length: 12
V gene: TRBV3-1/TRBV3-2
J gene: TRBJ2-5
CDR3 protein: ASSQSSGTVTQY

CDR3 length: 11
V gene: TRBV10-3
J gene: TRBJ1-2
CDR3 protein: AISDSKDYGYT

CDR3 length: 10
V gene: TRBV9
J gene: TRBJ2-3
CDR3 protein: ASSPSTDTQY

CDR3 length: 14
V gene: TRBV5-1
J gene: TRBJ2-7
CDR3 protein: ASSLDLQGPPDEQY

CDR3 length: 10
V gene: TRBV3-1/TRBV3-2
J gene: TRBJ2-1
CDR3 protein: ASSPPPREQF